These 16 T cell receptor beta chains were sequenced from one sample in a study of blood T cell repertoires in COVID-19 (dated by TCRdb to about 2020). Libraries were prepared through the immunoSEQ multiplex PCR assay. The table was pulled from immuneACCESS by TCRdb, which kept in-frame rearrangements only. Such tables lose some clones; where checked, under half of the loss comes from unresolved V genes, and the rest has no known cause. This sample holds 150,000 to 200,000 clones; about 86% were observed only once. The ten largest clonotypes hold roughly 19% of the sample. The sample consisted of peripheral blood. All receptors come from a woman of 80 years or more with acute or convalescent COVID-19.

The V gene is TRBV11-2, the J gene TRBJ1-3; a possible D gene is TRBD1 (6 bases). Per germline, CDR1 SGHAT and CDR2 FQNNGV. CDR3 size: 14 residues. V lost 5 bases, J lost 4 bases, and 12 bases lay in between. The CDR3 here is CASSPNRAGNTIYF. The CDR3 DNA is TGTGCCAGCAGCCCAAACAGGGCCGGAAACACCATATATTTT. Drawing the rest from reference TRBV11-2 and TRBJ1-3, the complete variable domain is EAGVAQSPRYKIIEKRQSVAFWCNPISGHATLYWYQQILGQGPKLLIQFQNNGVVDDSQLPKDRFSAERLKGVDSTLKIQPAKLEDSAVYLCASSPNRAGNTIYFGEGSWLTVV.

Only one count was recorded for this clone. CDR3 coding DNA: TGTGCCAGCAGCCCCGGGGTCACAGATACGCAGTATTTT. This sequence encodes CASSPGVTDTQYF. The chain joins TRBV11-2 to TRBJ2-3; possibly TRBD2 for D (5 bases). Germline V gives CDR1 SGHAT, CDR2 FQNNGV. V gave up 5 bases and J gave up 2 bases, with 8 bases separating them. The CDR3 contains 13 residues.

This clone occurred once. The chain uses TRBV2 and TRBJ1-6; 9 bases are shared with TRBD1. The CDR3 runs 12 residues. CDR1 and CDR2 from the germline V gene are SNHLY and FYNNEI. Losses at the gene ends were 6 bases for V and 12 bases for J; bases not matched to a gene: 3. The CDR3 here is CASSMDRGPLHF. The DNA of the CDR3 is TGTGCCAGCAGCATGGACAGGGGACCCCTCCACTTT.

V usage is TRBV5-4 and J usage is TRBJ1-1; possible D gene TRBD1, 5 bases. The ends were cut back, 0 bases at V and 2 bases at J, with 11 bases in the middle. The V gene's germline CDR1 is SGHNT and CDR2 YYREEE (reference sequence). The CDR3 has 15 amino acids. This CDR3 is CASSLVGQRNTEAFF. For the CDR3, the DNA is TGTGCCAGCAGCTTGGTGGGGCAGCGAAACACTGAAGCTTTCTTT.

The V gene is TRBV19, the J gene TRBJ1-2; unclear D gene. The CDR3 has 10 residues. Germline loops: CDR1 LNHDA, CDR2 SQIVND (reference sequence). V dropped 8 bases and J dropped 3 bases, with 4 bases sitting between them. The CDR3 here is CASGDYGYTF. The DNA for the CDR3 is TGTGCCAGTGGAGACTATGGCTACACCTTC.

In this sample, this clone turned up once. J is TRBJ2-1 and V is TRBV6-2 or TRBV6-3; TRBD2 aligns across 9 bases. The ends lost 5 bases at V and 8 bases at J; junction bases unmatched: 13. The V gene's germline CDR1 is MNHEY and CDR2 SVGEGT. The CDR3 contains 16 residues. CDR3 residues: CASSNLAGTFRYEQFF. CDR3 sequence (DNA): TGTGCCAGCAGTAACCTAGCGGGGACTTTCAGGTATGAGCAGTTCTTC.

The chain combines TRBV19 with TRBJ1-1, with unresolved D. V was cut by 3 bases and J by 5 bases, with 19 bases left in between. CDR3 size: 16 residues. CDR1 LNHDA and CDR2 SQIVND come from the germline V gene (reference sequence). The CDR3 sequence: CASSIYSGPEGTEAFF. In DNA, the CDR3 is TGTGCCAGTAGTATTTATTCGGGTCCCGAAGGTACTGAAGCTTTCTTT.

The chain couples TRBV7-2 to TRBJ1-2, with no clear D. Deletions cut 0 bases from V and 1 base from J, with 3 bases between. Germline V lookup: CDR1 SGHTA, CDR2 FQGNSA. CDR3 size: 13 residues. This chain's CDR3 is CASSLASNYGYTF. For the CDR3, the DNA is TGTGCCAGCAGCTTAGCCAGTAACTATGGCTACACCTTC.

The genes are TRBV4-2 and TRBJ2-1; the D gene is possibly TRBD2 (7 bases). Trimming cost V 1 base and J 6 bases, with 16 bases left between them. Germline CDR1 reads LGHNA; CDR2 reads YNFKEQ. The CDR3 loop spans 16 amino acids. As DNA, the CDR3 is TGTGCCAGCAGCCAAGGGGTGGGGGGGCCCCTCAATGAGCAGTTCTTC. Amino acids: CASSQGVGGPLNEQFF.

As regards this clone: Other DNA sequences within the sample encode an identical CDR3. The chain uses TRBV20-1 and TRBJ2-7; no reliable D call. The V gene lost 3 bases and the J gene lost 5 bases, with 8 bases spanning the gap. Germline CDR1 is DFQATT and CDR2 is SNEGSKA (reference sequence). The CDR3 runs 11 residues. The CDR3 nucleotides read TGCAGTGCTAGTTCAGGCCACGAGCAGTACTTC. As protein: CSASSGHEQYF.

In nucleotides, the CDR3 is TGCGCCAGCCCATACCCGGGGACAGGGAGGCACATTCAGTACTTC. Its translation is CASPYPGTGRHIQYF. The chain recombines TRBV5-1 with TRBJ2-4, with 9 bases matching TRBD1. The germline CDR1 and CDR2 sequences are SGHRS and YFSETQ. V lost 7 bases and J lost 8; bases outside the gene matches: 13. This CDR3 is built from 15 residues.

This rearrangement joins TRBV6-1 to TRBJ1-1; no clear D gene. Germline V gene lookup returns CDR1 MNHNS and CDR2 SASEGT. This CDR3 region has 14 residues. V dropped 2 bases and J dropped 0 bases, with 7 bases sitting between them. The CDR3 DNA follows: TGTGCCAGCAGTGAATCCCGGGTGAACACTGAAGCTTTCTTT. This sequence encodes CASSESRVNTEAFF.

The chain carries TRBV5-3 and TRBJ2-3; D unresolved. TRBV5-3 is an ORF for which the function is uncertain. The CDR3 contains 14 residues. V lost 0 bases, J lost 4 bases, and 9 bases lay in between. This CDR3 reads CARSLDFPSDTQYF. DNA for the CDR3: TGTGCCAGAAGCTTGGACTTCCCTTCAGATACGCAGTATTTT.

CDR3 in DNA: TGTGCCAGCAGCCCCCGTAGCGGGAGTAGCACAGATACGCAGTATTTT. This sequence encodes CASSPRSGSSTDTQYF. The chain carries TRBV3-1 (or the pseudogene TRBV3-2) and TRBJ2-3; TRBD2 matches at 9 bases. This CDR3 is 16 amino acids long. The V segment lost 4 bases and the J segment 0 bases; nucleotides outside the gene matches: 5. Germline V gene sequence: CDR1 LGHDT, CDR2 YNNKEL (reference sequence).

The rearrangement joins TRBV3-1 (or the pseudogene TRBV3-2) to TRBJ2-7; TRBD1 is a possible D gene (6 bases). The CDR3 length is 15 residues. The V end lost 4 bases, the J end lost 0 bases, and 13 bases lay between the germline ends. The germline gives CDR1 LGHDT, CDR2 YNNKEL (reference sequence). Here the CDR3 reads CASSLQGQSSYEQYF. Written as DNA, the CDR3 is TGTGCCAGCAGCCTCCAAGGACAGAGCTCCTACGAGCAGTACTTC.

The V and J genes are TRBV14 and TRBJ1-2, with D tentatively TRBD1 (5 bases). Germline lookup yields CDR1 SGHDN and CDR2 FVKESK. This CDR3 comprises 13 residues. V shed 3 bases and J shed 4 bases, with 9 bases lying between them. The CDR3 is CASSHRQFYGYTF. Written as DNA, the CDR3 is TGTGCCAGCAGCCACAGACAGTTCTATGGCTACACCTTC.